The clone carrying this T cell receptor beta chain was recorded a few times. The antigen remains undetermined. The data were taken from a study of T cells after yellow fever vaccination. In the study overall: Where fractions had low cell numbers, libraries were prepared from them with the SMART-Seq v4 Ultra Low Input RNA kit.

The study made its TCR cDNA through 5'RACE template switching. That step introduced a universal primer site along with UMIs. From the 5' RACE reads, TCRdb called clonotypes with MiXCR, one entry per CDR3 protein. The sample consists of approximately 300,000 distinct CDR3 sequences, 9.5% to 12% of them appearing once. General observations from the study: Booster sampling recovered most clones from primary vaccination (around 97% CD4, approximately 90% CD8). A limited proportion of clonotypes was detected within both the CD4 and CD8 compartments.

CDR1 MNHEY and CDR2 SVGAGI come from the germline V gene. The V gene lost 2 bases and the J gene lost 4 bases, with 14 bases spanning the gap. The CDR3 totals 15 residues. Here the sequenced sample was CD4+ T cells sorted from PBMCs, taken 45 days after the yellow fever booster vaccination. The chain has TRBV6-5 and TRBJ1-1; D call uncertain. This TCR derives from a young man who received the YFV17D yellow fever vaccine. The CDR3 loop is CASSYGDRVVTEAFF. The CDR3 region has the DNA TGTGCCAGCAGTTACGGAGACCGGGTCGTCACTGAAGCTTTCTTT.